The rows below give T cell receptor beta chains drawn from one sample of a study of TIL therapy for anti-PD-1-resistant metastatic lung cancer. Some clones are missing from TCRdb's copy, which holds only in-frame ones; the method was immunoSEQ multiplex PCR. The data show about 48,000 clones, 65% to 80% seen once. Sequencing used tumor tissue, obtained at baseline. The receptors here all came from a person aged 25 to 80 with non-small cell lung cancer. CDR3s include the opening cysteine and the closing phenylalanine or tryptophan. The order of the fields is J gene, CDR3 length, D gene, V gene, clone size, CDR3 protein, CDR3 DNA. The D gene is left open where the match is weak. Expanded clones are given a class, and other clones once, few, many or no size at all.

TRBJ1-2 14 . TRBV6-5 . CASSYSEGPYGYTF TGTGCCAGCAGTTACTCGGAGGGGCCCTATGGCTACACCTTC
TRBJ2-1 15 TRBD2 TRBV7-2 . CASSTGLAAYNEQFF TGTGCCAGCAGCACGGGACTAGCGGCGTACAATGAGCAGTTCTTC
TRBJ2-2 14 . TRBV7-3 . CASGRGSNTGELFF TGTGCCTCCGGTCGGGGGTCGAACACCGGGGAGCTGTTTTTT
TRBJ2-7 14 . TRBV7-8 . CASSRLTGNGEQYF TGTGCCAGCAGCAGACTGACAGGCAACGGCGAGCAGTACTTC
TRBJ2-2 16 . TRBV6-6 . CASTSRLAPNTGELFF TGTGCCAGCACCTCGAGGCTAGCGCCAAACACCGGGGAGCTGTTTTTT
TRBJ1-2 13 . TRBV5-1 few CASSLAGNYGYTF TGCGCCAGCAGCTTGGCGGGCAACTATGGCTACACCTTC
TRBJ1-5 14 TRBD1 TRBV9 . CASSLGQGNQPQHF TGTGCCAGCAGCTTAGGACAGGGTAATCAGCCCCAGCATTTT
TRBJ2-7 15 . TRBV18 . CASSPRSRQGYEQYF TGTGCCAGCTCACCACGGTCACGGCAGGGCTACGAGCAGTACTTC
TRBJ2-7 11 . TRBV15 . CATSRDRDRIF TGTGCCACCAGCAGAGATCGCGACAGGATCTTC
TRBJ2-1 17 TRBD2 TRBV4-1 . CASSDLAGAIYHTEQFF TGCGCCAGCAGCGATTTAGCGGGGGCGATCTATCACACGGAGCAGTTCTTC
TRBJ2-3 14 TRBD1 TRBV7-7 once CASSLGQGRDTQYF TGTGCTAGCAGCTTGGGACAGGGGAGGGATACGCAGTATTTT
TRBJ1-6 14 . TRBV6-4 . CASSAGTYNSPLHF TGTGCCAGCAGTGCGGGGACCTATAATTCACCCCTCCACTTT
TRBJ2-5 13 TRBD2 TRBV28 . CASMVLAGGPQYF TGTGCCAGCATGGTCCTGGCGGGGGGTCCCCAGTACTTC
TRBJ1-1 13 . TRBV27 . CASSLSTGTEAFF TGTGCCAGCAGTTTATCGACTGGCACTGAAGCTTTCTTT
TRBJ2-7 12 . TRBV2 few CASREHRYEQYF TGTGCCAGCCGGGAACATCGGTACGAGCAGTACTTC
TRBJ1-3 15 . TRBV7-2 few CASSPLSGRGNTIYF TGTGCCAGCAGCCCCCTATCGGGGAGGGGAAACACCATATATTTT
TRBJ2-1 15 . TRBV6-6 . CASSYYAGTYNEQFF TGTGCCAGCAGTTACTACGCGGGGACCTACAATGAGCAGTTCTTC
TRBJ2-1 16 TRBD2 TRBV6-8 . CASSRSGGPTYNEQFF TGTGCCAGCAGTCGTAGCGGGGGGCCCACCTACAATGAGCAGTTCTTC
TRBJ2-5 14 . TRBV5-4 . CASSSRTEQETQYF TGTGCCAGCAGCTCGAGGACAGAGCAAGAGACCCAGTACTTC
TRBJ1-5 15 . TRBV9 . CASSVGTGVNQPQHF TGTGCCAGCAGCGTAGGCACGGGAGTCAATCAGCCCCAGCATTTT
TRBJ2-3 16 TRBD2 TRBV5-4 . CASSLFRGGGTDTQYF TGTGCCAGCAGCTTGTTTCGCGGGGGGGGCACAGATACGCAGTATTTT
TRBJ2-5 11 . TRBV6-6 once CASSYGETQYF TGTGCCAGCAGTTACGGGGAGACCCAGTACTTC
TRBJ2-5 14 . TRBV7-2 . CASSRDPGEETQYF TGTGCCAGCAGCCGGGACCCCGGGGAAGAGACCCAGTACTTC
TRBJ1-4 16 . TRBV4-2 . CASSKEARGQDEKLFF TGTGCCAGCAGCAAAGAGGCACGGGGGCAGGATGAAAAACTGTTTTTT
TRBJ2-7 12 . TRBV6-5 . CASSVGGYEQYF TGTGCCAGCAGTGTGGGGGGATACGAGCAGTACTTC
TRBJ2-7 15 TRBD2 TRBV9 once CASSVGLAGGHEQYF TGTGCCAGCAGCGTAGGGCTAGCGGGAGGGCACGAGCAGTACTTC
TRBJ1-4 17 TRBD1 TRBV10-3 . CAISETGGGSTNEKLFF TGTGCCATCAGTGAAACAGGGGGGGGTTCAACTAATGAAAAACTGTTTTTT
TRBJ2-7 12 . TRBV7-8 . CASSKTPYEQYF TGTGCCAGCAGCAAAACACCTTACGAGCAGTACTTC
TRBJ1-1 13 . TRBV27 few CASSFLVEAEAFF TGTGCCAGCAGTTTCCTTGTCGAAGCTGAAGCTTTCTTT
TRBJ1-4 15 TRBD1 TRBV6-6 . CASRNQGALPEKLFF TGTGCCAGCAGAAACCAGGGGGCGCTTCCTGAAAAACTGTTTTTT
TRBJ2-5 18 TRBD2 TRBV27 . CASSSRASGRDTQETQYF TGTGCCAGCAGTTCGAGGGCTAGCGGGAGGGATACCCAAGAGACCCAGTACTTC
TRBJ2-7 13 . TRBV19 . CASKEARGIEQYF TGTGCCAGTAAGGAGGCTCGGGGAATCGAGCAGTACTTC
TRBJ1-2 13 TRBD1 TRBV7-3 . CASSPQGGDRYTF TGTGCCAGCAGCCCGCAGGGGGGGGATCGCTACACCTTC